This T cell receptor (beta chain) was observed in a study of human T cells and chemical hapten exposure. The study, taken as a whole, reports: The formation of large CDR3 similarity clusters by expanded TCRs significantly exceeded that of controls. A positive correlation with patch test score was found for PT1 expanded TCR counts.

CDR1 is KGHSH, CDR2 LQKENI, per germline. V gave up 0 bases and J gave up 0 bases, with 12 bases separating them. The CDR3 runs 17 residues. This clonotype has only a few counts. The antigen is not known. Time point denoted: patch test 1, 2 weeks after DPC sensitization. Treatment indicated: therapeutic diphenylcyclopropenone sensitization with weekly scalp DPC. Every patch test was put on after a blood sample was taken. One entry per CDR3 protein, called by TCRdb with MiXCR from the RACE reads. The data show about 120,000 distinct CDR3 sequences, approximately 14% seen once. V gene TRBV18 combines with J gene TRBJ1-5; the D is unclear. The source material was whole blood, sampled in connection with sensitization to the hapten diphenylcyclopropenone (DPC). The receptor's source is a man aged 18 to 30 with alopecia areata. Some clones in this sample may be carry-over from other donors' samples. In DNA form, the CDR3 reads TGTGCCAGCTCACCACCGGGTCGGCAGAGTAGCAATCAGCCCCAGCATTTT. Amino acid sequence: CASSPPGRQSSNQPQHF.